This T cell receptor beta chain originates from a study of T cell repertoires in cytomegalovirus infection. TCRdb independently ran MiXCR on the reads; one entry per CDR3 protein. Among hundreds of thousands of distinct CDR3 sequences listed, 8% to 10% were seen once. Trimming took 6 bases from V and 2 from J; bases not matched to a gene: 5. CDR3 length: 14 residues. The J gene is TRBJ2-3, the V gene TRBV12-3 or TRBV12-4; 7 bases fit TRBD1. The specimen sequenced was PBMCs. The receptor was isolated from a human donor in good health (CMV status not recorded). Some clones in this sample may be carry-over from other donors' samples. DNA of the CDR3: TGTGCCAGCAGCCGGGGACAGTACACAGATACGCAGTATTTT. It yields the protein CASSRGQYTDTQYF.